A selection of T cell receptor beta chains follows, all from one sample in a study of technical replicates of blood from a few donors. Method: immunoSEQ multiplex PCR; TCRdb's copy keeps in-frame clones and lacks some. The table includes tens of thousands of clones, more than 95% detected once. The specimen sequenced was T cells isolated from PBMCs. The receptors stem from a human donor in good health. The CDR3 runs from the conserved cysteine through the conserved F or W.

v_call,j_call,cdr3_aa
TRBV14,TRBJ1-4,CASSRLGGTTNEKLFF
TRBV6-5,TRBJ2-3,CASSSQGFTDTQYF
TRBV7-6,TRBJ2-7,CASSLVMADEQYF
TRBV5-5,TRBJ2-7,CASSFRSSSPFDEQYF
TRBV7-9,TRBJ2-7,CASSSAGPYEQYF
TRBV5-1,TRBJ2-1,CASSLRTGMANEQFF
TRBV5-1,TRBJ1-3,CASSLGQGNTIYF
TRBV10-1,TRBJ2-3,CASSEGTSWTDTQYF
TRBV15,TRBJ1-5,CATSRDHPGTGNQPQHF
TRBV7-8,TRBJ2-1,CASSLASNEQFF
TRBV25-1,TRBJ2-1,CASSATAGFSLREQFF
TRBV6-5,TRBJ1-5,CASSYSSGNQPQHF
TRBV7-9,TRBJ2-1,CASSQTSGARNEQFF
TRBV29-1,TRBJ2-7,CSASGGYEQYF
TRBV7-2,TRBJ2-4,CASSFQGANIQYF
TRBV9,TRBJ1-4,CASSPFPGATNEKLFF
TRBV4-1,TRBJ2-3,CASSRTGVHPDTQYF
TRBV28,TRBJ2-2,CASSPPYTAGELFF
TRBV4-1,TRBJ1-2,CASSQWDTLSNGYTF
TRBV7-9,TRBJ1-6,CASSTGQGASYNSPLHF
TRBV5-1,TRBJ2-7,CASSLAGSYEQYF
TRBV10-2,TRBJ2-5,CASSDQGGLETQYF
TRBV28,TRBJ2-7,CASSPLSTGYEQYF
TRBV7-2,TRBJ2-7,CASSPRTYEQYF
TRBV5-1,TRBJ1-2,CASSLGDSGGNYGYTF
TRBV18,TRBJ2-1,CASSPPFSGSYNEQFF
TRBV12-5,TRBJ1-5,CASGSRLGQPQHF
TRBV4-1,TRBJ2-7,CASSQRGQGTYEQYF
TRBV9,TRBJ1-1,CASSGEFTEAFF
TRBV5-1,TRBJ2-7,CASSLGRDRDYEQYF
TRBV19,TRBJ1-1,CASMQRWNTEAFF
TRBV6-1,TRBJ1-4,CASSVQGLANEKLFF
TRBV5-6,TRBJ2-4,CASSLPGNIQYF
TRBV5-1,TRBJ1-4,CASSFNRYSEKLFF
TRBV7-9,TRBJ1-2,CASSPPGLSSYGYTF
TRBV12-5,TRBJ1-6,CASGKTGENSPLHF
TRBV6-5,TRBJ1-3,CASSYSGGASGNTIYF